This passage covers 26 T cell receptor beta chains from one sample sequenced in a study of graft-versus-host responses after intestinal transplantation. Profiled with immunoSEQ multiplex PCR; TCRdb holds only in-frame clones, not every one. The sample yields around 100,000 clones, 87% seen once. No antigens are known for them. The specimen was unstimulated CD4+ T cells sorted from spleen or lymph node cells, collected before transplant. Receptors originate from a human donor who was the organ donor for an intestinal transplant.

The J gene is TRBJ1-2, the V gene TRBV6-1; D possibly corresponds to TRBD1 (5 bases). Germline CDR1 reads MNHNS; CDR2 reads SASEGT. The germline V and J ends were trimmed by 8 bases and 5 bases, with 18 bases remaining between them. The CDR3 sequence is 14 residues long. CDR3 sequence reads: CASVAGDGMYGYTF. Here the CDR3 DNA reads TGTGCCAGCGTGGCGGGGGACGGAATGTATGGCTACACCTTC.

The gene calls are TRBV5-4 and TRBJ2-1; D not certain. Trimming took 0 bases from V and 9 from J, leaving 10 bases between them. Germline lookup yields CDR1 SGHNT and CDR2 YYREEE (reference sequence). CDR3 length: 13 amino acids. DNA of the CDR3: TGTGCCAGCAGCTTGGAGCGCTCTGGTGAGCAGTTCTTC. As protein: CASSLERSGEQFF. The full variable domain, completed using reference TRBV5-4 and TRBJ2-1, is ETGVTQSPTHLIKTRGQQVTLRCSSQSGHNTVSWYQQALGQGPQFIFQYYREEENGRGNFPPRFSGLQFPNYSSELNVNALELDDSALYLCASSLERSGEQFFGPGTRLTVL.

The chain employs TRBV18 and TRBJ1-4, with no clear D. This CDR3 has 15 amino acids. Trimming stripped 3 bases from V and 0 bases from J, with 8 bases between. Germline CDR1 KGHSH, CDR2 LQKENI. Here the CDR3 DNA reads TGTGCCAGCTCACCGCGGTCTGCAACTAATGAAAAACTGTTTTTT. Translation: CASSPRSATNEKLFF.

This clone was detected once. This chain joins TRBV5-1 and TRBJ2-5; the match to TRBD1 covers 10 bases. The CDR3 contains 15 residues. CDR1 and CDR2 (germline): SGHRS, YFSETQ. Unmatched junction bases numbered 7, after V lost 4 bases and J lost 4 bases. The CDR3 DNA is TGCGCCAGCAGCCCACCGACAGGGGGCGTAGAGACCCAGTACTTC. Residues: CASSPPTGGVETQYF.

V is TRBV4-2 and J is TRBJ2-3, with D perhaps being TRBD1 or TRBD2 (5 bases each). CDR1 LGHNA and CDR2 YNFKEQ come from the germline V gene. The V and J ends lost 0 bases and 7 bases respectively, with 17 bases between them. CDR3 length: 16 residues. CDR3 residues: CASSQDRYLGVNTQYF. The CDR3 bases are TGTGCCAGCAGCCAAGATCGGTACCTGGGGGTTAATACGCAGTATTTT.

V is TRBV7-9 and J is TRBJ1-3; D unresolved. Trimming pared 0 bases from V and 0 bases from J, leaving 6 bases between. This CDR3 has 15 residues. The V gene's germline CDR1 is SEHNR and CDR2 FQNEAQ (reference sequence). The CDR3 reads CASSLAERSGNTIYF. In nucleotides, the CDR3 is TGTGCCAGCAGCTTAGCCGAACGCTCTGGAAACACCATATATTTT.

V gene TRBV13 combines with J gene TRBJ1-2, with D unclear. This CDR3 contains 13 residues. The V and J ends lost 3 bases and 1 base respectively, with 6 bases between them. Germline assignment: CDR1 PRHDT and CDR2 FYEKMQ (reference sequence). CDR3 sequence reads: CASSLGVNYGYTF. The CDR3 DNA reads as TGTGCCAGCAGCTTGGGAGTTAACTATGGCTACACCTTC.

The chain is built from TRBV30 and TRBJ2-1; D possibly matches TRBD1 or TRBD2 (5 bases each). In germline, CDR1 is GTSNPN, CDR2 SVGIG (reference sequence). The V end lost 2 bases, the J end lost 12 bases, and 23 bases lay between the germline ends. The CDR3 spans 15 residues. The CDR3 nucleotides read TGTGCCTGGAGTCTGGGGGTGTCCCCAGACAACGGGCAGTTCTTC. Translated: CAWSLGVSPDNGQFF.

The chain couples TRBV18 to TRBJ1-4, with a weak D call TRBD1 (5 bases). Germline assignment: CDR1 KGHSH and CDR2 LQKENI. The CDR3 loop spans 11 amino acids. V dropped 6 bases and J dropped 8 bases, with 7 bases sitting between them. The CDR3 DNA follows: TGTGCCAGCTCGCGGGACGAAAAACTGTTTTTT. Translation: CASSRDEKLFF.

This clone was picked up one time. CDR3 residues: CASSSTSGVGNEQFF. The CDR3 DNA reads as TGTGCCAGCAGTTCGACTAGCGGGGTGGGCAATGAGCAGTTCTTC. This rearrangement joins TRBV6-5 to TRBJ2-1, with 11 bases identical to TRBD2. The CDR3 sequence is 15 residues long. After removal of 4 bases from V and 6 bases from J, the junction contained 5 bases not matched to a gene. The germline V gene has CDR1 MNHEY and CDR2 SVGAGI.

The chain couples TRBV9 to TRBJ2-3; 10 bases map to TRBD2. Trimming removed 3 bases from V and 2 bases from J; junction bases left unmatched: 6. This CDR3 comprises 16 residues. Germline CDR1 SGDLS, CDR2 YYNGEE. The CDR3 here is CASSGRTSGSTDTQYF. The CDR3 nucleotides are TGTGCCAGCAGCGGGAGGACTAGCGGTTCCACAGATACGCAGTATTTT.

V usage is TRBV28 and J usage is TRBJ2-1; 14 bases fit TRBD2. Losses at the gene ends were 5 bases for V and 0 bases for J; bases not matched to a gene: 6. This CDR3 has 18 residues. Germline V CDR1 and CDR2: MDHEN, SYDVKM. This chain's CDR3 is CASSDGTSGGSSYNEQFF. CDR3 in DNA: TGTGCCAGCAGTGACGGGACTAGCGGGGGAAGCTCCTACAATGAGCAGTTCTTC.

The chain couples TRBV27 to TRBJ2-1, with D hard to call. V was cut by 2 bases and J by 7 bases, with 3 bases left in between. CDR3 length equals 11 residues. Germline-derived CDR1 and CDR2 are MNHEY and SMNVEV (reference sequence). This chain's CDR3 is CASSLANEQFF. Written as DNA, the CDR3 is TGTGCCAGCAGTTTAGCGAATGAGCAGTTCTTC.

This sequence joins TRBV28 and TRBJ1-2; possibly TRBD1 for D (6 bases). V was shortened by 4 bases and J by 8 bases, with 14 bases between the two germline ends. The V gene's germline CDR1 is MDHEN and CDR2 SYDVKM. The CDR3 has 13 residues. The CDR3 reads CASSWGTIPGYTF. CDR3 sequence (DNA): TGTGCCAGCAGTTGGGGGACAATCCCCGGCTACACCTTC.

This chain connects TRBV4-1 to TRBJ1-4, with TRBD1 matching over 10 bases. J lost 5 bases, V lost 9 bases, and 15 bases had no gene match. The CDR3 covers 17 residues. Germline assignment: CDR1 MGHRA and CDR2 YSYEKL. As DNA, the CDR3 is TGCGCCAGTTATACCGGGACAGGGGATCGTGGGAATGAAAAACTGTTTTTT. It yields the protein CASYTGTGDRGNEKLFF.

The V gene is TRBV7-9, the J gene TRBJ1-2; weak D call: TRBD1 (6 bases). CDR1 SEHNR and CDR2 FQNEAQ come from the germline V gene (reference sequence). This CDR3 has 15 residues. The germline V and J ends were trimmed by 4 bases and 3 bases, with 15 bases remaining between them. CDR3 protein: CASSWYGQSDYGYTF. The CDR3 nucleotides are TGTGCCAGCAGCTGGTATGGACAGTCCGACTATGGCTACACCTTC. Together with reference TRBV7-9 and TRBJ1-2, the CDR3 gives the full variable domain: DTGVSQNPRHKITKRGQNVTFRCDPISEHNRLYWYRQTLGQGPEFLTYFQNEAQLEKSRLLSDRFSAERPKGSFSTLEIQRTEQGDSAMYLCASSWYGQSDYGYTFGSGTRLTVV.

The count of this clone is one. This chain uses TRBV30 with TRBJ1-5, with D possibly TRBD1 on 5 matching bases. The CDR3 spans 15 residues. V lost 2 bases, J lost 5 bases, and 16 bases lay in between. CDR1 is GTSNPN and CDR2 is SVGIG in the germline V gene (reference sequence). CDR3 nucleotide sequence: TGTGCCTGGAGTCCCGGGGACGGCAGCTATCAGCCCCAGCATTTT. Its protein product is CAWSPGDGSYQPQHF.

V gene TRBV4-1 combines with J gene TRBJ1-5, with no clear D. V was clipped by 0 bases and J by 3 bases, with 6 bases between them. The CDR3 sequence is 14 residues long. From germline, CDR1 is MGHRA and CDR2 YSYEKL. CDR3 coding DNA: TGCGCCAGCAGCCAAGAGTGGAACAATCAGCCCCAGCATTTT. It encodes CASSQEWNNQPQHF.

The table lists this clone with a few counts. V usage is TRBV18 and J usage is TRBJ2-2, with D maybe TRBD1 (6 bases). The germline V gene has CDR1 KGHSH and CDR2 LQKENI. V lost 5 bases and J lost 3, with 10 bases in between. The CDR3 length is 14 residues. The CDR3 loop reads CASSSDSDTGELFF. The CDR3 DNA reads as TGTGCCAGCTCATCGGACAGCGACACCGGGGAGCTGTTTTTT.

The V and J genes are TRBV7-9 and TRBJ2-1, with 9 nucleotides matching TRBD1. The V gene's germline CDR1 is SEHNR and CDR2 FQNEAQ (reference sequence). Germline trimming cut 5 bases from V and 7 bases from J; bases unmatched to any gene: 9. The CDR3 sequence is 15 residues long. CDR3 sequence (DNA): TGTGCCAGCAGCCCCTGGACAGGGGTGACGAATGAGCAGTTCTTC. This gives the protein CASSPWTGVTNEQFF.

CDR3 in amino acids: CASSYWGRGANYGYTF. DNA of the CDR3: TGTGCCAGCAGTTACTGGGGCAGGGGAGCTAACTATGGCTACACCTTC. The chain carries TRBV6-5 and TRBJ1-2; a possible D gene is TRBD1 (6 bases). Germline assignment: CDR1 MNHEY and CDR2 SVGAGI. The CDR3 is made up of 16 amino acids. V was pared by 1 base and J by 0 bases, with 12 bases between.

The chain couples TRBV18 to TRBJ1-3; TRBD1 might be the D (5 bases). The CDR3 has 16 amino acids. V gave up 3 bases and J gave up 1 base, with 13 bases separating them. The germline CDR1 and CDR2 sequences are KGHSH and LQKENI. CDR3 coding DNA: TGTGCCAGCTCACCCAGAATGCAGGGATCTGGAAACACCATATATTTT. Translating it yields CASSPRMQGSGNTIYF.

J is TRBJ2-3 and V is TRBV28; TRBD2 aligns across 9 bases. Unmatched junction bases numbered 6, after V lost 3 bases and J lost 8 bases. Germline loops: CDR1 MDHEN, CDR2 SYDVKM. This CDR3 comprises 14 residues. CDR3 loop: CASSLGLAGITQYF. The CDR3 nucleotides read TGTGCCAGCAGTTTGGGCCTAGCGGGGATTACGCAGTATTTT.

The rearrangement links TRBV30 to TRBJ2-4, with a tentative D call TRBD1 (6 bases). V gave up 3 bases and J gave up 8 bases, with 11 bases separating them. This CDR3 spans 12 amino acids. Germline-derived CDR1 and CDR2 are GTSNPN and SVGIG (reference sequence). In DNA, the CDR3 is TGTGCCTGGAGGGACAGTGGGGACATTCAGTACTTC. Translating gives CAWRDSGDIQYF.

The chain uses TRBV5-1 and TRBJ1-5, with no clear D. Germline V gene sequence: CDR1 SGHRS, CDR2 YFSETQ. CDR3 length: 16 residues. The V gene lost 0 bases and the J gene lost 2 bases, with 12 bases spanning the gap. Here the CDR3 DNA reads TGCGCCAGCAGCTTGGGGTCGGGAACGGGCAATCAGCCCCAGCATTTT. As protein: CASSLGSGTGNQPQHF.

In its sample, this clone was seen once. The rearrangement joins TRBV10-3 to TRBJ2-3, with D tentatively TRBD2 (6 bases). Germline CDR1 is ENHRY and CDR2 is SYGVKD. The CDR3 is 15 amino acids. With 6 bases removed from V and 2 bases from J, the gap between germline ends came to 15 bases. CDR3 nucleotides: TGTGCCATCAGGGACCCCTCGGGGGACACAGATACGCAGTATTTT. Protein product: CAIRDPSGDTDTQYF.